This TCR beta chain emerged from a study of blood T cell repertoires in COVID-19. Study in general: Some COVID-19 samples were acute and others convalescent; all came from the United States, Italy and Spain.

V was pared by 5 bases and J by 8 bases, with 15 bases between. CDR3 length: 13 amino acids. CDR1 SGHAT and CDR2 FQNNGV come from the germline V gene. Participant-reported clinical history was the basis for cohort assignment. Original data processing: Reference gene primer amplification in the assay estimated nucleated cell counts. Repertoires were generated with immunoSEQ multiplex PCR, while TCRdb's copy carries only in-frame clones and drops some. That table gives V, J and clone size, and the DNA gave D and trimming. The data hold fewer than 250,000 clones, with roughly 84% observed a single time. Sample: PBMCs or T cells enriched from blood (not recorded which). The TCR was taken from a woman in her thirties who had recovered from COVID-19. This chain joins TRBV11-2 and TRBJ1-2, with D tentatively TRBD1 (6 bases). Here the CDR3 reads CASSDAGAGGYTF. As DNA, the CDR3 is TGTGCCAGCAGCGACGCGGGGGCGGGAGGCTACACCTTC.